Shown below are 5 T cell receptor beta chains from a single sample sequenced in a study of identical twins listed by TCRdb under 2016. The library was made by 5' RACE. Instrument used: Illumina HiSeq 2000. Using fastp trimming at Q25 and MiXCR clonotype assembly, TCRdb reanalyzed the public sequencing data and kept in-frame beta chains. Each record represents a unique CDR3 protein, reported with the most common genes and DNA among its rows. The sample data list 500,000 to 600,000 distinct CDR3 sequences, and less than 25% of these were observed just once. Around 0.9% of the sample comes from the top ten. The same data also went into a second study, on T cells expressing NK-cell markers.

The sequencing input was CD4+ T cells sorted from blood. The receptors were gathered from a woman between 18 and 29 years old in good health.

V is TRBV3-1 and J is TRBJ2-7; D perhaps matches TRBD2 (7 bases). The CDR3 is made up of 17 amino acids. Germline assignment: CDR1 LGHDT and CDR2 YNNKEL (reference sequence). Trimming shortened V by 2 bases and J by 6 bases, and 23 bases separated the two germline ends. CDR3: CASSQRGGVFPSSEQYF. CDR3 sequence (DNA): TGTGCCAGCAGCCAAAGGGGGGGGGTCTTCCCCTCGTCCGAGCAGTACTTC.

The CDR3 bases are TGTGCCAGCAGCTTAGCCCTCGGGGGCGAGCAGTTCTTC. It encodes CASSLALGGEQFF. The chain couples TRBV11-3 to TRBJ2-1; D is perhaps TRBD1 or TRBD2 (6 bases each). The germline CDR1 and CDR2 sequences are SGHNT and YENEEA. The CDR3 is 13 amino acids. V gave up 1 base and J gave up 10 bases, with 11 bases separating them.

The chain employs TRBV15 and TRBJ2-5; D is uncertain. From germline, CDR1 is LNHNV and CDR2 YYDKDF (reference sequence). This CDR3 region has 13 residues. Trimming removed 0 bases from V and 4 bases from J, with 6 bases in between. CDR3 sequence: CATSRDPLETQYF. The CDR3 nucleotides are TGTGCCACCAGCAGAGATCCGTTAGAGACCCAGTACTTC.

The chain uses TRBV20-1 and TRBJ2-3; D may correspond to TRBD1 or TRBD2 (6 bases each). The CDR3 spans 11 residues. In germline, CDR1 is DFQATT, CDR2 SNEGSKA (reference sequence). V dropped 3 bases and J dropped 10 bases, with 11 bases sitting between them. The CDR3 here is CSARGGDAQYF. CDR3 nucleotide sequence: TGCAGTGCTAGGGGGGGCGATGCGCAGTATTTT.

The chain employs TRBV7-2 and TRBJ2-5; D gene ambiguous. Trimming shortened V by 1 base and J by 6 bases, and 12 bases separated the two germline ends. CDR1 and CDR2 (germline): SGHTA, FQGNSA. The CDR3 length is 14 residues. CDR3 protein: CASSLEVFGKTQYF. The CDR3 nucleotides are TGTGCCAGCAGCTTAGAGGTCTTCGGAAAGACCCAGTACTTC.